The entry below describes one T cell receptor (beta chain). The sample is drawn from a study of blood T cell repertoires in COVID-19. Overall study: The United States, Italy and Spain supplied acute and convalescent COVID-19 samples. PBMCs, B-cell-depleted T cells, or T cells were the source of the cDNA or gDNA that made up the material.

Authors' processing steps: Estimation of nucleated cell counts was performed using reference gene primer amplification. Assay used: immunoSEQ multiplex PCR; TCRdb lists only in-frame clones, some missing. V and J calls and clone size are those listed in that table; D and trimming were worked out from the DNA. Counted here are 80,000 to 130,000 clones, nearly 90% occurring once; the ten biggest clones make up less than 7.5%. Trimming cost V 4 bases and J 5 bases, with 9 bases left between them. The CDR3 is 12 amino acids. Germline loops: CDR1 SGHRS, CDR2 YFSETQ. The clonotype comes from an older woman with acute or convalescent COVID-19. The chain has TRBV5-1 and TRBJ1-1; unclear D gene. Specimen: peripheral blood. The CDR3 reads CASSLTSTEAFF. CDR3 DNA: TGCGCCAGCAGCCTCACTAGTACTGAAGCTTTCTTT.